The subject of this entry is one T cell receptor (beta chain). What it binds is unknown. No infections or other immune events were documented during collection. The sample comes from a study of identifying expanded T cells in peripheral blood. General observations from the study: Two-week clone count variance significantly increased as total template count grew. Over around two and four weeks, about 15 and 19 clones changed, versus 1.2 between replicates.

This table comes from immunoSEQ multiplex PCR, and its TCRdb copy is limited to in-frame clones, with some not included. The sample lists over 75,000 clones; approximately 88% were seen once. The sample was blood. The origin of this receptor is a person aged 18 to 70 in good health.

The CDR3 region is CAWSNPGTGELFF. The CDR3 DNA sequence: TGTGCCTGGAGTAATCCAGGAACCGGGGAGCTGTTTTTT. This chain links TRBV30 with TRBJ2-2; the D is unclear. The CDR3 is 13 amino acids. Trimming removed 2 bases from V and 5 bases from J, with 9 bases in between. CDR1 and CDR2 from the germline V gene are GTSNPN and SVGIG (reference sequence).